This T cell receptor beta chain appears in the sequencing data of a study of shared clonotypes between healthy human individuals. The assay was immunoSEQ multiplex PCR, and TCRdb's table has in-frame clones only and misses some. The data show about 1 million clones, around four fifths seen once. Many counts were recorded for this clone. The sample was memory CD4+ T cells sorted from blood. Subset noted: CD45RA-negative fraction. This sequence originates from a man between 18 and 35 years old in good health.

CDR3 coding DNA: TGTGCCTGGAATAGGGACAGGGGGCCCTACGAGCAGTACTTC. Residues: CAWNRDRGPYEQYF. The chain carries TRBV30 and TRBJ2-7, with 12 bases lining up with TRBD1. The CDR3 consists of 14 residues. Losses at the gene ends were 4 bases for V and 2 bases for J; bases not matched to a gene: 3. CDR1 GTSNPN and CDR2 SVGIG come from the germline V gene (reference sequence).